This T cell receptor beta chain was captured by sequencing in a study of T-cell memory formation after mild COVID-19 (dated by TCRdb to about 2021). As for the study more broadly: TCR sequence clusters from the two donors were found to be largely donor specific. T-cell clones expanding and contracting after mild COVID-19 in a couple of donors were tracked by longitudinal TCRalpha and TCRbeta repertoire sequencing. Two young, previously healthy adult volunteers made up the cohort, one male and one female. Overall results and qualifications from the work: The detection of some responding clones in pre-infection memory suggests that pre-existing cross-reactive memory T cells joined the SARS-CoV-2 response. Contracting CD4+ clones were located mainly in the CM and EM memory subsets, whereas CD8+ clones were found to be enriched in EMRA. The second-wave clones that peaked on day 37 were not confirmed to be SARS-CoV-2 specific. Balanced CD4/CD8 phenotypes were observed for clones contracting from day 15 to 85, whereas a bias towards CD4+ was observed for a second wave of clones expanding from day 15 to 37. Only a couple of mild cases were covered by the study, and larger cohorts that include severe cases with pre-infection samples were considered necessary.

The CDR3, cysteine through phenylalanine, is 19 amino acids long. The kept DNA is CDR3 alone, 57 bases in frame from the first base. From the germline V gene, CDR1 is MNHEY and CDR2 is SVGEGT. From V the trimming removes 6 bases and from J it removes 4 bases, while the gene matches leave 21 bases of the junction unaccounted for. In its sample, this clonotype was seen a few times. Its recognized antigen is unknown. Base-call qualities are not available, and no considerably larger clone is one nucleotide away. Ficoll-Paque density gradient centrifugation was the method used to isolate PBMCs. TCRdb shows the sequencer as Illumina NovaSeq 6000. Using 5'RACE with constant-segment primers, TCRalpha and TCRbeta cDNA libraries were constructed, with sample barcodes and unique molecular identifiers added in the process. RNA was extracted from every sample with Trizol reagent. Library amplification was performed in two PCR steps, and a second sample barcode and Illumina TruSeq adapters were introduced in the second step. Sequencing of the libraries was done on an Illumina NovaSeq, producing 2 x 150 bp paired-end reads. The published analysis was carried out like this. Reads were demultiplexed and collapsed into UMI-guided consensus sequences with migec v1.2.7. With mixcr v2.1.11, UMI consensuses were aligned to TRA and TRB V and J templates and assembled into clonotypes. Clonotypes were classified as expanded or contracted when called significant by both edgeR and NoisET, with noise models trained on biological replicates. For edgeR calls, the thresholds were a false discovery rate-adjusted p below 0.01 and a log2 fold-change of 1. As an exploratory analysis of dynamics, PCA with hierarchical clustering was applied to max-normalized trajectories of the 1000 most abundant clonotypes. Separately sequenced CD4+ and CD8+ repertoires were used to assign the CD4 or CD8 phenotype of responding clones. TCRdb handled the public reads itself, with Q25 trimming in fastp and clone calling in MiXCR, and kept productive beta chains. Rows with one shared CDR3 protein collapse into an entry with the most common genes and DNA. The V and J calls shown here were made by TCRdb, not taken from the authors' results. The sample contains 210,000 or so distinct CDR3 sequences, over 9.5% of them found a single time. The top ten clones comprise 2.5% to 3.5% of the sample.

Sequenced: PBMCs or a T cell subset sorted from them (not recorded which). This TCR was recovered from a man aged 18 to 30 who had mild COVID-19 (a few samples of this study predate the infection). The sample titles of this study are shuffled in the database, so cell type and time point are left out; the donor was told from shared clones. Here the chain combines TRBV6-2 or TRBV6-3 and TRBJ2-3; 8 central bases correspond to TRBD2. The CDR3 protein: CASRGHTPRRGAQPDTQYF. The DNA is as follows: TGTGCCAGCAGAGGACACACACCCCGGCGGGGGGCGCAGCCAGATACGCAGTATTTT.